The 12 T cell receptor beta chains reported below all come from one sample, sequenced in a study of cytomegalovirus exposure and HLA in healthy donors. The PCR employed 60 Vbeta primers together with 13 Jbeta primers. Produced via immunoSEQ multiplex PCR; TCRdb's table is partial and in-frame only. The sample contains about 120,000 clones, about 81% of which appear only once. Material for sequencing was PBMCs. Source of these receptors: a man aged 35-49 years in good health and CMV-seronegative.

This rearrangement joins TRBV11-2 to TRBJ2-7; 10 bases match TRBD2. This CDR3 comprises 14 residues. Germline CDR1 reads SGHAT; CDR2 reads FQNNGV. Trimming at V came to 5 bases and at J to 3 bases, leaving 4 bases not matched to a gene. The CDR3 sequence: CASSPQRGGYEQYF. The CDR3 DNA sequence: TGTGCCAGCAGCCCCCAGCGGGGGGGCTACGAGCAGTACTTC.

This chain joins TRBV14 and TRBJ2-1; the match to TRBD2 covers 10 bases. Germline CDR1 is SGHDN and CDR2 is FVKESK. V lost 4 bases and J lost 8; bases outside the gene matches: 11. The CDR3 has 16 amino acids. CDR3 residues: CASSPTLSGGAHEQFF. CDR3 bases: TGTGCCAGCAGCCCCACTTTGAGCGGGGGGGCCCATGAGCAGTTCTTC.

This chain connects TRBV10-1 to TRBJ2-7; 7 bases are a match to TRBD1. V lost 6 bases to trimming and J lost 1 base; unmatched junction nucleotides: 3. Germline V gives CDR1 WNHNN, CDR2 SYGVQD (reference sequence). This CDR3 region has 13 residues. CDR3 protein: CASSRDRSYEQYF. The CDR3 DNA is TGCGCCAGCAGCCGGGACAGATCCTACGAGCAGTACTTC.

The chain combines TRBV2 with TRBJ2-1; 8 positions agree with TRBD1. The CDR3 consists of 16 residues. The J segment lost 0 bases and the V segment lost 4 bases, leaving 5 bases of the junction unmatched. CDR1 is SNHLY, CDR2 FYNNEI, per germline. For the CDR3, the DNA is TGTGCCAGCAGTGCCTCAGGGGGCCTCTCCTACAATGAGCAGTTCTTC. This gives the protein CASSASGGLSYNEQFF.

This CDR3 reads CASSQEGAFLNEKLFF. The CDR3 DNA follows: TGCGCCAGCAGCCAAGAGGGAGCGTTCCTTAATGAAAAACTGTTTTTT. This chain connects TRBV4-3 to TRBJ1-4; D remains unclear. The CDR3 runs 16 residues. The germline V gene has CDR1 LGHNA and CDR2 YSLEER. The germline V and J ends were trimmed by 0 bases and 4 bases, with 12 bases remaining between them.

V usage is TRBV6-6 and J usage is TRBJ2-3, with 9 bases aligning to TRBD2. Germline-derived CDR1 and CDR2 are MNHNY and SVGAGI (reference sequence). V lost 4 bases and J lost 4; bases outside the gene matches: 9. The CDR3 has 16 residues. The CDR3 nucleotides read TGTGCCAGCAGTTCGAACATAGCGGGAGTCGCAGATACGCAGTATTTT. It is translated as CASSSNIAGVADTQYF.

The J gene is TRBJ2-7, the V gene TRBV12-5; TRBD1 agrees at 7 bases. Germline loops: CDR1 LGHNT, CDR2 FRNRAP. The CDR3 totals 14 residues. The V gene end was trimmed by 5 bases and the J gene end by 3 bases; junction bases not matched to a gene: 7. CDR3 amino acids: CASGKPGQNYEQYF. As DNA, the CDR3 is TGTGCTAGTGGTAAGCCGGGACAGAACTACGAGCAGTACTTC. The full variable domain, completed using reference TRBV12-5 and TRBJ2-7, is DARVTQTPRHKVTEMGQEVTMRCQPILGHNTVFWYRQTMMQGLELLAYFRNRAPLDDSGMPKDRFSAEMPDATLATLKIQPSEPRDSAVYFCASGKPGQNYEQYFGPGTRLTVT.

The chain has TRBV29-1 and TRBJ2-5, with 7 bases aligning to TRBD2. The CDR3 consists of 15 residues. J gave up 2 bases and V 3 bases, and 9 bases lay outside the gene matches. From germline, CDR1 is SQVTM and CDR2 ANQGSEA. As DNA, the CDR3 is TGCAGCGTTGAGGTCCCGGGAGGCGATCAAGAGACCCAGTACTTC. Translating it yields CSVEVPGGDQETQYF.

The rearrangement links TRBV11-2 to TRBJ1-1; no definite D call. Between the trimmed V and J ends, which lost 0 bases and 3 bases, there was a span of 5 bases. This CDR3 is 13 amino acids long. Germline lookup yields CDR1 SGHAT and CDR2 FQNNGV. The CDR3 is CASSLDIDTEAFF. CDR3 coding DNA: TGTGCCAGCAGCTTAGATATCGACACTGAAGCTTTCTTT. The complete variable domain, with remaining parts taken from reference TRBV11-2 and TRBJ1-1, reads EAGVAQSPRYKIIEKRQSVAFWCNPISGHATLYWYQQILGQGPKLLIQFQNNGVVDDSQLPKDRFSAERLKGVDSTLKIQPAKLEDSAVYLCASSLDIDTEAFFGQGTRLTVV.

CDR3 loop: CASNPGQGDGYTF. The CDR3, as DNA: TGCGCCAGCAACCCGGGACAGGGAGATGGCTACACCTTC. The rearrangement joins TRBV5-1 to TRBJ1-2; 9 positions agree with TRBD1. The CDR3 length is 13 residues. Germline CDR1 SGHRS, CDR2 YFSETQ. Trimming cost V 6 bases and J 6 bases; bases outside gene matches: 6.

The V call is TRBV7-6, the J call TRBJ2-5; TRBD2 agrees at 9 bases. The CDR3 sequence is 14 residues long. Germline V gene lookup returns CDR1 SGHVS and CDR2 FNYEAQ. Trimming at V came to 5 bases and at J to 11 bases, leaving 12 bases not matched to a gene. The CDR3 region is CASSPSGTFGEQYF. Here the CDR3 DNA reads TGTGCCAGCAGCCCTAGCGGGACCTTTGGGGAGCAGTACTTC.

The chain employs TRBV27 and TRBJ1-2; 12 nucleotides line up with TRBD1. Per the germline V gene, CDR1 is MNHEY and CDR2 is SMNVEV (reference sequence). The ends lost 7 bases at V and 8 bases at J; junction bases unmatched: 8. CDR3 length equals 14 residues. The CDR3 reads CASNTGQGAAGYTF. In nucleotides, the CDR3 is TGTGCCAGCAATACGGGACAGGGGGCGGCCGGCTACACCTTC.